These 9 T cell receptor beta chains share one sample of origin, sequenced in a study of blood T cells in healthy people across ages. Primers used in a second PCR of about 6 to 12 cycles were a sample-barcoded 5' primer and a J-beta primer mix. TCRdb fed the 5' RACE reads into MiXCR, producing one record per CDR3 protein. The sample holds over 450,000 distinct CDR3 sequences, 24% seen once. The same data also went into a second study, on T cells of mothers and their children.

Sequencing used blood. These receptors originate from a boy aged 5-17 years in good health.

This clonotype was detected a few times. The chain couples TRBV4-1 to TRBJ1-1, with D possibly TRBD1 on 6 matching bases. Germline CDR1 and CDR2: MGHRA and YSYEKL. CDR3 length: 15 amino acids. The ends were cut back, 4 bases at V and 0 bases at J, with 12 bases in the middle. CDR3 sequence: CASSPQKGVNTEAFF. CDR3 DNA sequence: TGCGCCAGCAGCCCCCAGAAGGGGGTGAACACTGAAGCTTTCTTT.

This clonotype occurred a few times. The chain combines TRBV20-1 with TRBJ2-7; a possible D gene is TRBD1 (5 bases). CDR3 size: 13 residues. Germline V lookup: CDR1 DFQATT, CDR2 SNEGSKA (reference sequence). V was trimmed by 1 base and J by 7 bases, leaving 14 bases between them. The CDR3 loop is CSARGDNKGEQYF. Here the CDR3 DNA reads TGCAGTGCTAGAGGAGACAATAAGGGGGAGCAGTACTTC.

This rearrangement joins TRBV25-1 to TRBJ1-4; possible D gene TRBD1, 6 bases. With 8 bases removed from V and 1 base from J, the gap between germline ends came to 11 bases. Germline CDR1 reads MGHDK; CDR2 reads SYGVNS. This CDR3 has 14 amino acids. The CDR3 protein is CASGGGITNEKLFF. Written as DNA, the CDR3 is TGTGCCAGCGGGGGGGGCATAACTAATGAAAAACTGTTTTTT.

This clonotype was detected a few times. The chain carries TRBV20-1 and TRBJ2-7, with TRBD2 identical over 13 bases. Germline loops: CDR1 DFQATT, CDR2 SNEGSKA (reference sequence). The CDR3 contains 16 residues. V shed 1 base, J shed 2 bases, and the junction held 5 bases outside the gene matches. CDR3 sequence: CSARGLLAGGTYEQYF. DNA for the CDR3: TGCAGTGCTAGAGGGTTACTAGCGGGGGGGACCTACGAGCAGTACTTC.

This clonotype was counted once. The CDR3 loop is CASGLTVNTEAFF. The CDR3 nucleotides read TGTGCCAGCGGTCTGACAGTGAACACTGAAGCTTTCTTT. This sequence joins TRBV11-1 and TRBJ1-1, with D perhaps matching TRBD1 (5 bases). The CDR3 sequence is 13 residues long. CDR1 and CDR2 from the germline V gene are SGHAT and FQDESV (reference sequence). Trimming cost V 8 bases and J 0 bases, with 10 bases left between them.

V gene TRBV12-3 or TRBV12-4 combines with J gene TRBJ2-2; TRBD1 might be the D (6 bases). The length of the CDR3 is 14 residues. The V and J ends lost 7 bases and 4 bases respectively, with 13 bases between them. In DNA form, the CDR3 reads TGTGCCAGCAAAAAGACAGGCCGCACCGGGGAGCTGTTTTTT. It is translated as CASKKTGRTGELFF.

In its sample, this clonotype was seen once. CDR3 sequence reads: CASSSVREQFF. In DNA form, the CDR3 reads TGTGCCAGCAGTTCCGTTCGTGAGCAGTTCTTC. The chain combines TRBV12-3 or TRBV12-4 with TRBJ2-1, with D hard to call. V shed 4 bases and J shed 9 bases, with 7 bases lying between them. This CDR3 comprises 11 residues.

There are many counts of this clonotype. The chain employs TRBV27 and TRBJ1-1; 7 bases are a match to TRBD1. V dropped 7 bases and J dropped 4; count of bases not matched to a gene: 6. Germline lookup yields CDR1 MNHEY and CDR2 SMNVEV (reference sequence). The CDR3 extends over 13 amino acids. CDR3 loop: CASKQQGITEAFF. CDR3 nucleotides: TGTGCCAGCAAACAACAGGGGATCACTGAAGCTTTCTTT.

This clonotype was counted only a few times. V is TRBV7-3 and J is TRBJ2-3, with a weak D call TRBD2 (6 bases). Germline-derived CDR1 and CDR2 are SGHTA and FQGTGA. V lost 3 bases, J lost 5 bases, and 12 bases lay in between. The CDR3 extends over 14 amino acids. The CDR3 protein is CASSFPLEGDTQYF. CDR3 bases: TGTGCCAGCAGCTTCCCTTTGGAGGGAGATACGCAGTATTTT.